This T cell receptor beta chain came from a study of PD-1 blockade in mismatch repair-deficient tumors (TCRdb year 2017). Describing the broader study: Between late 2013 and September 2016, the trial enrolled around 89 consecutive patients with approximately eleven mismatch repair-deficient cancer types, every one of whom had been previously treated and was progressing. Tumor-associated T cell clones in the peripheral blood of patients responding to PD-1 blockade were tracked using deep sequencing of TCR CDR3 regions.

This specimen's time point label, per the study, means: archival surgical resection tumor tissue. For every enrolled patient, mismatch repair deficiency was confirmed by either polymerase chain reaction or immunohistochemistry. TCR sequencing was performed for three patients who responded to pembrolizumab therapy. Archival surgical resections from the three responding patients were used as the source of tumor tissue for TCR sequencing. The phase II trial prospectively tested pembrolizumab PD-1 blockade in advanced mismatch repair-deficient cancers regardless of tissue of origin. Study-level results and caveats: Rapid expansion after pembrolizumab followed by contraction, generally before radiologic responses, was shown by tumor-resident clones, which were often undetectable in blood before treatment.

Spanning cysteine to phenylalanine, the CDR3 consists of 14 amino acids. Of the read, only the CDR3 DNA is kept; its 42 bases are in frame from base 1. Via the germline V gene (reference sequence), CDR1 is SGHNT and CDR2 YYREEE. Cut back by 5 bases and 2 bases, the V and J ends lie 12 bases apart. Library preparation used the immunoSEQ multiplex PCR assay. The clones in this table, taken by TCRdb from immuneACCESS, are in-frame only. Not every clone is retained; where verified, under half of the shortfall comes from an unresolved V gene, and the cause of the rest is unknown. Across this sample there are over 800 clones, with 78% seen only once. Roughly 12% of the sample lies in the top ten. This clone was recorded once. The antigen it binds to is not known. Base qualities are not recorded, but no much larger clone differs from it by a single base.

This TCR was sampled from an adult with mismatch repair-deficient cancer. The sequence joins TRBV5-4 to TRBJ2-3; the D region possibly corresponds to TRBD2 (6 bases align). The sample here was primary tumor tissue, taken from a patient treated with pembrolizumab. The CDR3 is CASRFSGPTDTQYF. The base sequence is TGTGCCAGCAGATTTAGCGGACCCACAGATACGCAGTATTTT.